A single sample is the source of the 10 T cell receptor beta chains below, sequenced in a study of T cell repertoires in cytomegalovirus infection. TCRdb recomputed calls from the reads with MiXCR, one row per CDR3 protein. The sample records about 34,000 distinct CDR3 sequences, about 48% being singletons. Their antigens are not known. The input for sequencing was CD8+ T cells from cultured PBMCs, taken from culture after CMV antigen stimulation. The receptors here all came from a human donor in good health (CMV status not recorded). Some clones in this sample may be carry-over from other donors' samples.

The rearrangement links TRBV7-2 to TRBJ2-2; 8 nucleotides line up with TRBD2. CDR1 SGHTA and CDR2 FQGNSA come from the germline V gene. The CDR3 has 16 amino acids. J was trimmed by 7 bases and V by 7 bases; bases with no gene match: 14. The CDR3 protein is CASTDPTAGDGGELFF. CDR3 DNA: TGTGCCAGCACCGACCCGACAGCGGGAGATGGCGGGGAGCTGTTTTTT. Filled out from reference TRBV7-2 and TRBJ2-2, the complete variable domain reads GAGVSQSPSNKVTEKGKDVELRCDPISGHTALYWYRQSLGQGLEFLIYFQGNSAPDKSGLPSDRFSAERTGGSVSTLTIQRTQQEDSAVYLCASTDPTAGDGGELFFGEGSRLTVL.

This clonotype was observed a few times. This chain joins TRBV27 and TRBJ2-7, with D possibly TRBD2 on 6 matching bases. CDR3 length: 15 residues. Germline CDR1 is MNHEY and CDR2 is SMNVEV (reference sequence). Trimming cost V 3 bases and J 3 bases, with 15 bases left between them. The chain's CDR3 is CASSFGGLGLYEQYF. CDR3 nucleotides: TGTGCCAGCAGTTTTGGAGGGTTAGGCCTCTACGAGCAGTACTTC.

V usage is TRBV20-1 and J usage is TRBJ2-5; TRBD1 might be the D (6 bases). Germline V gene data show CDR1 as DFQATT and CDR2 as SNEGSKA (reference sequence). The CDR3 has 12 residues. V was cut by 2 bases and J by 5 bases, with 9 bases left in between. CDR3 bases: TGCAGTGCTAGACCCCAGGGGGAGACCCAGTACTTC. It encodes CSARPQGETQYF.

Notes on this clonotype: This may come from a read error, since a much larger clone is one base off. The rearrangement joins TRBV7-6 to TRBJ2-7, with D perhaps matching TRBD1 (6 bases). Germline values: CDR1 SGHVS, CDR2 FNYEAQ. This CDR3 is built from 16 residues. The germline V and J ends were trimmed by 5 bases and 2 bases, with 19 bases remaining between them. The CDR3 DNA is TGTGCCAGCAGCCACCCAGGGACAACCAACCCCTACGAGCAGTACTTC. This translates into CASSHPGTTNPYEQYF.

This clonotype was counted between two and nine times. The chain links TRBV7-2 to TRBJ2-5; tentative D call: TRBD1 (6 bases). CDR1 SGHTA and CDR2 FQGNSA come from the germline V gene. V was cut by 2 bases and J by 4 bases, with 14 bases left in between. The CDR3 extends over 15 amino acids. This CDR3 reads CASSLLRGQGETQYF. CDR3 nucleotide sequence: TGTGCCAGCAGCTTACTCAGGGGCCAGGGAGAGACCCAGTACTTC.

This clonotype was detected a few times. V and J are TRBV12-3 or TRBV12-4 and TRBJ2-7; possibly TRBD1 or TRBD2 for D (5 bases each). CDR3 length equals 12 residues. V was clipped by 5 bases and J by 6 bases, with 11 bases between them. CDR3 loop: CASSIVRGEQYF. The CDR3 coding sequence is TGTGCCAGCAGTATCGTGAGGGGCGAGCAGTACTTC.

This clonotype came up a few times. The genes are TRBV12-5 and TRBJ1-5, with D unclear. V was cut by 2 bases and J by 6 bases, with 5 bases left in between. In germline, CDR1 is LGHNT, CDR2 FRNRAP. The CDR3 spans 12 residues. The CDR3 spells CASGLTGQPQHF. The CDR3, as DNA: TGTGCTAGTGGTTTGACGGGTCAGCCCCAGCATTTT.

The CDR3 nucleotides are TGTGCCTTAGGAGTAGCCAAAAACATTCAGTACTTC. This encodes CALGVAKNIQYF. This rearrangement joins TRBV2 to TRBJ2-4; D unresolved. The germline gives CDR1 SNHLY, CDR2 FYNNEI. The ends were cut back, 11 bases at V and 0 bases at J, with 8 bases in the middle. The length of the CDR3 is 12 residues. Supplemented by reference TRBV2 and TRBJ2-4, the full variable domain reads EPEVTQTPSHQVTQMGQEVILRCVPISNHLYFYWYRQILGQKVEFLVSFYNNEISEKSEIFDDQFSVERPDGSNFTLKIRSTKLEDSAMYFCALGVAKNIQYFGAGTRLSVL.

This chain links TRBV7-3 with TRBJ2-1, with TRBD2 matching over 9 bases. The junction had 11 bases not matched to a gene; V was cut back by 2 bases and J by 9 bases. Germline V CDR1 and CDR2: SGHTA, FQGTGA. The CDR3 covers 16 residues. CDR3 nucleotides: TGTGCCAGCAGCTTATCGGTAGCGGGAGAGGGGGGTGAGCAGTTCTTC. Residues: CASSLSVAGEGGEQFF.

The table lists this clonotype with a count of one. The chain uses TRBV7-6 and TRBJ2-3, with D possibly TRBD1 on 7 matching bases. This CDR3 region has 15 residues. Germline loops: CDR1 SGHVS, CDR2 FNYEAQ. V was shortened by 4 bases and J by 2 bases, with 13 bases between the two germline ends. The CDR3 DNA reads as TGTGCCAGCAGCTGGCGGGACAGCATCACAGATACGCAGTATTTT. This codes for CASSWRDSITDTQYF.